This T cell receptor (beta chain) was identified in a study of CXCR3-negative and CXCR3-positive naive CD8 T cells (dated by TCRdb to between 2018 and 2021). As for the study more broadly: About 135 million TRB reads were obtained in total, roughly 1.5 +/- 0.3 million reads per library. Diversity and physicochemical repertoire analyses covered around 10 donors pooled from two independent experiments. TRBV-TRBJ cluster analysis included naive subsets from about 5 donors and memory cells from 3 donors.

Of note for this clonotype: The antigen it recognizes is unknown.

TCRdb names NextSeq 550 as the instrument used. The Human TCR Profiling Kit (MiLaboratory) was used to prepare UMI-labeled 5' RACE TRB cDNA libraries. The full amount of extracted RNA was used for cDNA synthesis, and the full amount of resulting cDNA was used for PCR amplification. Libraries were prepared in parallel with an identical number of PCR cycles. Regarding the original processing steps: About 48,000 +/- 9,800 unique UMI-labeled TRB cDNA molecules per library were extracted with MIGEC and MiXCR, with at least two reads per UMI required. An average of around 40,000 +/- 10,000 functional in-frame TRB CDR3 nucleotide clonotypes without stop codons was found per library. After downsampling to 5000 UMI-labeled TRB molecules per sample, diversity metrics, including normalized Shannon-Wiener and Chao1, were computed in VDJtools. VDJtools computed clonotype-size-weighted physicochemical properties of the central five CDR3 residues: interaction energy, strength, volume and Kidera factor 4. TCRdb reprocessed the public reads and reports one entry per CDR3 protein sequence, without DNA. The V and J calls and clone size are TCRdb's, not the authors'. This sample's listing comprises under 75,000 distinct CDR3 sequences. Of the sample, about 4.5% is held by the ten largest clones.

Overall study results and their limits: TRB CDR3s from CXCR3-positive naive cells showed higher hydrophobicity (lower Kidera factor 4), lower energy, and higher strength and volume indices than CXCR3-negative naive cells. Surface CD5, linked to self-reactivity in mice, was comparable between naive subsets; TCR interaction strength was therefore also inferred from TRB CDR3 physicochemical properties. Similar TRBV-TRBJ usage was shown by naive CXCR3-negative and CXCR3-positive cells from the same donor, whereas distinct patterns were shown by memory cells. CXCR3 expression partially decreased after cryopreservation, so most assays used freshly isolated PBMCs. Comparably high repertoire diversity was found in both naive subsets, whereas much lower repertoire diversity was found in memory CD8+ T cells.

Each CD8+ T cell subset was flow-sorted in triplicate, with under 350,000 cells per subset placed directly into RLT lysis buffer. To keep memory contaminants out, a stringent definition of naive CD8+ T cells was applied: CD45RO-CCR7+CD27+CD95-. Peripheral blood mononuclear cells were isolated from buffy coats using standard density gradient centrifugation. Naive CXCR3-negative and CXCR3-positive CD8+ T cells were flow-sorted on a FACSAria III. Total RNA was extracted from sorted cells using an RNeasy Mini Kit. CDR3 length: 13 amino acids, cysteine to phenylalanine. No nucleotide data were recorded. From the germline V gene, CDR1 is MNHEY and CDR2 is SVGEGT.

This clonotype was obtained from a human donor in good health. Some clones in this sample may be carry-over from other donors' samples. The source material was naive CXCR3- CD8+ T cells from blood. The cell subset or site label corresponds to: CD45RO-CCR7+CD27+CD95- naive CD8+ T cells lacking CXCR3 (TNR3-). This chain is built from TRBV6-2 or TRBV6-3 and TRBJ1-1. The CDR3 corresponds to CASSYLSVQLTFF.